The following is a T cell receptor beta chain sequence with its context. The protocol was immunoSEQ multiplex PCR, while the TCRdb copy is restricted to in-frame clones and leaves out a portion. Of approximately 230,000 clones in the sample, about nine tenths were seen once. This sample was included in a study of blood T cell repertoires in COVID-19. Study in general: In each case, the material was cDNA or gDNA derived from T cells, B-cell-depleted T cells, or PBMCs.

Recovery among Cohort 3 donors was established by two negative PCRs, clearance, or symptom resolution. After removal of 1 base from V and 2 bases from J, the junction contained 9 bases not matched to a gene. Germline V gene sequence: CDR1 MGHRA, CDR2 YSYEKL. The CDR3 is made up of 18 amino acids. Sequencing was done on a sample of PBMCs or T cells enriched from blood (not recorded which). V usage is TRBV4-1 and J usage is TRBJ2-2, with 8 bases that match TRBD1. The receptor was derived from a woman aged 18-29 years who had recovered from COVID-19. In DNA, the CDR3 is TGCGCCAGCAGCCAAGGACAGGGGCGGGAAGTTAACACCGGGGAGCTGTTTTTT. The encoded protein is CASSQGQGREVNTGELFF.